This T cell receptor (beta chain) appears in the sequencing data of a study of OX40 agonist ivuxolimab in advanced cancers. Study-level information: Head and neck, renal cell, melanoma or hepatocellular carcinoma were the cancers that dose-escalation patients had. Study results and limitations: There were, on average, more expanded clones in CD8+ T cells than in CD4+.

This clone has only one observation. Its antigen is unidentified. Method: immunoSEQ multiplex PCR; TCRdb's copy keeps in-frame clones and lacks some. This sample has 80,000 to 95,000 clones, with roughly 88% found just once. Unmatched junction bases numbered 4, after V lost 4 bases and J lost 3 bases. CDR1 is LNHDA and CDR2 is SQIVND in the germline V gene (reference sequence). The CDR3 covers 16 residues. The sequence came from an adult with an advanced solid tumor such as melanoma, head and neck, liver or kidney cancer. Material: CD4+ or CD8+ T cells sorted from blood, obtained in a trial of the OX40 agonist ivuxolimab. J is TRBJ2-2 and V is TRBV19; 11 bases are shared with TRBD2. The CDR3 DNA sequence: TGTGCCAGTAGTACCGTAGCGGGGGGGCACACCGGGGAGCTGTTTTTT. It yields the protein CASSTVAGGHTGELFF. Together with reference TRBV19 and TRBJ2-2, the CDR3 gives the full variable domain: DGGITQSPKYLFRKEGQNVTLSCEQNLNHDAMYWYRQDPGQGLRLIYYSQIVNDFQKGDIAEGYSVSREKKESFPLTVTSAQKNPTAFYLCASSTVAGGHTGELFFGEGSRLTVL.